The 17 T cell receptor beta chains below all came from one sample that was sequenced in a study of shared clonotypes between healthy human individuals. Here immunoSEQ multiplex PCR was the method, and the copy in TCRdb shows in-frame clones only, minus some. Among approximately 2,000,000 clones listed, 92% were seen once. Sequenced sample: naive CD4+ T cells from PBMCs. Sample subset: CD45RA+ positively selected. The receptors here all came from a young man in good health. Some clones in this sample may be carry-over from other donors' samples.

V is TRBV18 and J is TRBJ2-7; 7 bases are shared with TRBD2. Unmatched junction bases numbered 7, after V lost 3 bases and J lost 2 bases. Germline V lookup: CDR1 KGHSH, CDR2 LQKENI. The CDR3 length is 15 residues. The CDR3 nucleotides read TGTGCCAGCTCACCCGTAGCGGGTTCTCCCTACGAGCAGTACTTC. Translating it yields CASSPVAGSPYEQYF.

Turning to this clone: Within the sample, other DNA sequences also encode this same CDR3. The J gene is TRBJ2-1, the V gene TRBV29-1; D might be TRBD1 (6 bases). CDR1 SQVTM and CDR2 ANQGSEA come from the germline V gene. The length of the CDR3 is 13 residues. The ends were cut back, 4 bases at V and 4 bases at J, with 11 bases in the middle. CDR3 sequence (DNA): TGCAGCGTTGGACAGGATAGATACAATGAGCAGTTCTTC. Amino acids: CSVGQDRYNEQFF.

The chain uses TRBV7-9 and TRBJ2-7; a possible D gene is TRBD2 (6 bases). Between the trimmed V and J ends, which lost 3 bases and 5 bases, there was a span of 14 bases. Germline loops: CDR1 SEHNR, CDR2 FQNEAQ (reference sequence). CDR3 length: 14 residues. The CDR3 bases are TGTGCCAGCAGCTTGTCACCGGGGGTGAACGAGCAGTACTTC. Translated, it gives CASSLSPGVNEQYF.

This clone was counted only a few times. CDR3 in DNA: TGTGCCTGCTCAGGGTCCACTGAAGCTTTCTTT. It codes for CACSGSTEAFF. The chain combines TRBV30 with TRBJ1-1; tentatively, D is TRBD1 (5 bases). The ends were cut back, 6 bases at V and 4 bases at J, with 9 bases in the middle. The CDR3 runs to 11 residues. Germline V gene data show CDR1 as GTSNPN and CDR2 as SVGIG (reference sequence).

This clone was seen just once. The genes are TRBV10-3 and TRBJ2-5; the match to TRBD2 covers 12 bases. V gave up 3 bases and J gave up 3 bases; unmatched junction bases: 5. The V gene's germline CDR1 is ENHRY and CDR2 SYGVKD. CDR3 length: 16 residues. In nucleotides, the CDR3 is TGTGCCATCAGTGATTTACTAGCGGGAGGAGAAGAGACCCAGTACTTC. Its protein is CAISDLLAGGEETQYF.

A remark on this clone: Other nucleotide sequences in the sample specify the same CDR3. The V and J genes are TRBV29-1 and TRBJ2-5; D may correspond to TRBD1 or TRBD2 (5 bases each). Germline-derived CDR1 and CDR2 are SQVTM and ANQGSEA. CDR3 length: 11 residues. Between the trimmed V and J ends, which lost 6 bases and 2 bases, there was a span of 7 bases. The CDR3 spells CSVGPQETQYF. The CDR3 DNA sequence: TGCAGCGTGGGACCTCAAGAGACCCAGTACTTC.

CDR3 nucleotide sequence: TGTGCCAGCAGGACCTTAGGGGGGGCGATCTACAATGAGCAGTTCTTC. It translates to CASRTLGGAIYNEQFF. V and J are TRBV2 and TRBJ2-1; maybe TRBD2 (7 bases). V was cut by 6 bases and J by 3 bases, with 18 bases left in between. The CDR3 is 16 residues long. The V gene's germline CDR1 is SNHLY and CDR2 FYNNEI.

The chain couples TRBV28 to TRBJ2-1; TRBD2 might be the D (6 bases). The CDR3 length is 16 residues. The germline CDR1 and CDR2 sequences are MDHEN and SYDVKM. V gave up 6 bases and J gave up 4 bases, with 19 bases separating them. The CDR3 DNA sequence: TGTGCCAGCAGCAAACCCCCTCCGGGGGAATACAATGAGCAGTTCTTC. Residues: CASSKPPPGEYNEQFF.

CDR3 in amino acids: CASSLRPGGGTDTQYF. DNA for the CDR3: TGTGCCAGCAGCCTAAGACCCGGAGGGGGCACAGATACGCAGTATTTT. The gene calls are TRBV27 and TRBJ2-3; maybe TRBD2 (6 bases). Trimming took off 6 bases at V and 1 base at J, with 17 bases between the two ends. Germline V gives CDR1 MNHEY, CDR2 SMNVEV (reference sequence). CDR3 size: 16 residues.

The chain joins TRBV2 to TRBJ1-2; the D is unclear. V lost 2 bases to trimming and J lost 3 bases, with 4 bases between them. This CDR3 has 12 amino acids. Germline V gene sequence: CDR1 SNHLY, CDR2 FYNNEI. CDR3 sequence: CASSELYYGYTF. The CDR3 DNA follows: TGTGCCAGCAGTGAACTCTACTATGGCTACACCTTC.

The chain is built from TRBV7-8 and TRBJ1-1, with D possibly being TRBD1 (5 bases). V was clipped by 2 bases and J by 5 bases, with 15 bases between them. CDR3 length: 15 residues. The germline V gene encodes CDR1 SGHVS and CDR2 FQNEAQ. The CDR3 coding sequence is TGTGCCAGCAGCTTAATCGGGGGATATGGGACTGAAGCTTTCTTT. This codes for CASSLIGGYGTEAFF.

V is TRBV7-9 and J is TRBJ2-1; D is unresolved. This CDR3 contains 14 residues. Germline loops: CDR1 SEHNR, CDR2 FQNEAQ (reference sequence). Trimming shortened V by 5 bases and J by 8 bases, and 16 bases separated the two germline ends. CDR3 coding DNA: TGTGCCAGCAGCCCCATGACCCCCGTCGATGAGCAGTTCTTC. This sequence encodes CASSPMTPVDEQFF. Supplemented by reference TRBV7-9 and TRBJ2-1, the full variable domain reads DTGVSQNPRHKITKRGQNVTFRCDPISEHNRLYWYRQTLGQGPEFLTYFQNEAQLEKSRLLSDRFSAERPKGSFSTLEIQRTEQGDSAMYLCASSPMTPVDEQFFGPGTRLTVL.

This chain connects TRBV28 to TRBJ1-1; 9 positions agree with TRBD1. V shed 8 bases, J shed 5 bases, and the junction held 9 bases outside the gene matches. There are 14 residues in the CDR3. Germline V gene data show CDR1 as MDHEN and CDR2 as SYDVKM. CDR3 protein: CASWPGTGFTEAFF. CDR3 coding DNA: TGTGCCAGCTGGCCAGGGACAGGGTTTACTGAAGCTTTCTTT.

The chain employs TRBV7-9 and TRBJ2-1, with 9 bases aligning to TRBD1. The CDR3 extends over 16 amino acids. The V gene's germline CDR1 is SEHNR and CDR2 FQNEAQ (reference sequence). V lost 2 bases, J lost 8 bases, and 10 bases stayed unmatched. Here the CDR3 reads CASSLLPGQGGDEQFF. The CDR3 region has the DNA TGTGCCAGCAGCTTACTTCCGGGACAGGGTGGCGATGAGCAGTTCTTC.

The chain links TRBV18 to TRBJ2-1; D may be TRBD2 (5 bases). V gave up 3 bases and J gave up 5 bases, with 8 bases separating them. Germline assignment: CDR1 KGHSH and CDR2 LQKENI. The CDR3 covers 13 residues. In DNA form, the CDR3 reads TGTGCCAGCTCACCTCCGGGAAACAATGAGCAGTTCTTC. Its protein is CASSPPGNNEQFF.

The rearrangement joins TRBV25-1 to TRBJ2-5; TRBD1 aligns across 8 bases. The CDR3 extends over 15 amino acids. V lost 6 bases, J lost 2 bases, and 8 bases stayed unmatched. CDR1 is MGHDK, CDR2 SYGVNS, per germline. The CDR3 sequence is CASSRPGQVQETQYF. CDR3 nucleotides: TGTGCCAGCAGCCGGCCGGGACAGGTACAAGAGACCCAGTACTTC.

V and J are TRBV28 and TRBJ2-5, with 8 bases that match TRBD2. This CDR3 region has 15 residues. Trimming at V came to 8 bases and at J to 2 bases, leaving 10 bases not matched to a gene. The germline gives CDR1 MDHEN, CDR2 SYDVKM. CDR3 region: CASLSGGAAQETQYF. In DNA form, the CDR3 reads TGTGCCAGCCTATCCGGGGGGGCAGCTCAAGAGACCCAGTACTTC.